These T cell receptor beta chains were read from a single sample in a study of CD8 T cells in ankylosing spondylitis. TCRdb called the 5' RACE reads again in MiXCR, with one record for every CDR3 protein. The sample carries 200,000 to 250,000 distinct CDR3 sequences, 18% recorded once. The sequencing sample was made of blood, either unsorted or a sorted T cell fraction (not recorded which). Receptors were obtained from a male donor with ankylosing spondylitis. CDR3s leave out the opening cysteine and the closing phenylalanine or tryptophan.

V	J	CDR3
TRBV5-6	TRBJ2-7	ASSLSGPYEQY
TRBV4-2	TRBJ1-2	ASSQDGWLDGYT
TRBV7-9	TRBJ1-1	ASSPPAARPGWAF
TRBV27	TRBJ1-1	ASSLSGLWTEAF
TRBV14	TRBJ2-7	ASSQDSGQPYEQY
TRBV29-1	TRBJ2-1	SVEATGTDYNEQF
TRBV28	TRBJ2-2	ASSFELANTGELF
TRBV12-3/TRBV12-4	TRBJ1-2	ASSIPGNYGYT
TRBV12-3/TRBV12-4	TRBJ1-1	ASSPPTGAMNTEAF
TRBV10-1	TRBJ1-1	ASMNPLDTEAF
TRBV7-9	TRBJ2-5	ASSPDGEETQY
TRBV7-9	TRBJ2-3	ASSSTTASTDTQY